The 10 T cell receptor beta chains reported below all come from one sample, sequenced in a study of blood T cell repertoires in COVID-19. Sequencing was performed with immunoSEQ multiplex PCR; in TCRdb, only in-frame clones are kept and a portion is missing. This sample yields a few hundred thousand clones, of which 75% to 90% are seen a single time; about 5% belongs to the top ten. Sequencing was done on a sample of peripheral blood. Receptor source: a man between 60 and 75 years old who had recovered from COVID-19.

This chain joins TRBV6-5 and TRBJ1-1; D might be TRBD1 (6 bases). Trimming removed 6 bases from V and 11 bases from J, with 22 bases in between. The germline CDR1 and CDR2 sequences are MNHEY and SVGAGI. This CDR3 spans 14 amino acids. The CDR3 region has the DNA TGTGCCAGCAGCGCCGGGACATCGACTATTGGGGCTTTCTTT. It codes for CASSAGTSTIGAFF.

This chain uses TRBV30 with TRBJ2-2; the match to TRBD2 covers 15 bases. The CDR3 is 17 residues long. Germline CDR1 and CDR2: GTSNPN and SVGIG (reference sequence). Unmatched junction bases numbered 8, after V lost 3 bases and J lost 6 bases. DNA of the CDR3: TGTGCCTGGAGACTCGGACTAGCGGGAGGGCCGGCCGGGGAGCTGTTTTTT. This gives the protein CAWRLGLAGGPAGELFF. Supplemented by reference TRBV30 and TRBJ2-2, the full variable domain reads SQTIHQWPATLVQPVGSPLSLECTVEGTSNPNLYWYRQAAGRGLQLLFYSVGIGQISSEVPQNLSASRPQDRQFILSSKKLLLSDSGFYLCAWRLGLAGGPAGELFFGEGSRLTVL.

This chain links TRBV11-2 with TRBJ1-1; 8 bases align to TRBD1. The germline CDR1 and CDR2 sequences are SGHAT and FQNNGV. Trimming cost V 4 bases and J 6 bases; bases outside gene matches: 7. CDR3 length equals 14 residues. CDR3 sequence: CASSSLVQGAEAFF. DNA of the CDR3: TGTGCCAGCAGCTCATTGGTACAGGGGGCTGAAGCTTTCTTT.

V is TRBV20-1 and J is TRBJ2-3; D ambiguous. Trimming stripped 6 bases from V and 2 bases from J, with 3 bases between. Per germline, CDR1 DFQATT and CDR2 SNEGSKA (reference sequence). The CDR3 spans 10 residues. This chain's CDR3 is CSASTDTQYF. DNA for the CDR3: TGCAGTGCCTCCACAGATACGCAGTATTTT.

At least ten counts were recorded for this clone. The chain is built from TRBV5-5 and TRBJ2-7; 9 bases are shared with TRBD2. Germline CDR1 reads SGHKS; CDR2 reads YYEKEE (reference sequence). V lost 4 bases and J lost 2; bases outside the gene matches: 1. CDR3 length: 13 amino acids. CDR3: CASSRGGAYEQYF. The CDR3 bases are TGTGCCAGCAGCCGCGGGGGGGCCTACGAGCAGTACTTC.

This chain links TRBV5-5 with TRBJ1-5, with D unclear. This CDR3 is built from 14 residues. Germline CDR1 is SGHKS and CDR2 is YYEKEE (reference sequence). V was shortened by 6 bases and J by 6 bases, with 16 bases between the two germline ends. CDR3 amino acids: CASTGGLVGQPQHF. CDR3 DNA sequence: TGTGCCAGCACCGGCGGTCTGGTGGGTCAGCCCCAGCATTTT.

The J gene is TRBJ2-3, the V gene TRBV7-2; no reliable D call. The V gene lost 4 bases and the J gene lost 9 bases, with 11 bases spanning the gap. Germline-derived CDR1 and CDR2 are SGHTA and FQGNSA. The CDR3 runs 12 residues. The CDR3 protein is CASSSSPGTQYF. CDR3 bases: TGTGCCAGCAGCTCCTCCCCAGGAACGCAGTATTTT.

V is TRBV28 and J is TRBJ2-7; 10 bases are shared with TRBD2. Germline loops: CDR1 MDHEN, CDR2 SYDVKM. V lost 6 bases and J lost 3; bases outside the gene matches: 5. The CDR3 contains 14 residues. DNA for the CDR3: TGTGCCAGCAGGCGGACTAGCGGCCGCTACGAGCAGTACTTC. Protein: CASRRTSGRYEQYF.

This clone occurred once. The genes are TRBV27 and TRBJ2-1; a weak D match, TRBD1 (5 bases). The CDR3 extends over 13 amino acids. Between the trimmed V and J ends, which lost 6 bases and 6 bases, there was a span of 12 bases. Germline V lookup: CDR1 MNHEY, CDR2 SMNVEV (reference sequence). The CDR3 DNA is TGTGCCAGCAGGAGATATCAGGGCAATGAGCAGTTCTTC. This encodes CASRRYQGNEQFF.

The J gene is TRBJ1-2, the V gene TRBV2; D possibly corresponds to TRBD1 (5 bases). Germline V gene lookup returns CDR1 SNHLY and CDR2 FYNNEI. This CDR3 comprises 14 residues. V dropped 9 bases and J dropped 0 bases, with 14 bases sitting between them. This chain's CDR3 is CARAGPTANYGYTF. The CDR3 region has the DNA TGTGCCAGAGCGGGGCCTACAGCTAACTATGGCTACACCTTC.